The 25 T cell receptor beta chains below come from one sample, sequenced in a study of shared clonotypes between healthy human individuals. Assay used: immunoSEQ multiplex PCR; TCRdb lists only in-frame clones, some missing. The table includes a few million clones, approximately 94% detected once. Source material: naive CD4+ T cells sorted from blood. Subset denoted: CD45RA+ positively selected. These TCRs come from a man younger than 35 in good health.

V and J are TRBV5-4 and TRBJ2-7; D is perhaps TRBD1 (5 bases). CDR3 length: 16 residues. Germline CDR1 SGHNT, CDR2 YYREEE (reference sequence). V gave up 3 bases and J gave up 0 bases, with 16 bases separating them. For the CDR3, the DNA is TGTGCCAGCAGCTCAAAGGGGAATCCGAGCTCCTACGAGCAGTACTTC. Amino acids: CASSSKGNPSSYEQYF.

The rearrangement links TRBV30 to TRBJ1-2, with 8 bases that match TRBD1. The CDR3 spans 14 residues. Germline loops: CDR1 GTSNPN, CDR2 SVGIG (reference sequence). With 4 bases clipped from V and 4 bases from J, the junction kept 8 bases outside the gene matches. CDR3 in DNA: TGTGCCTGGATCCGACAGGGGAGCTCCTATGGCTACACCTTC. Encoded protein: CAWIRQGSSYGYTF.

About this clone: Other DNA sequences in this sample translate to the same CDR3. The chain combines TRBV7-2 with TRBJ2-1; D is ambiguous. The CDR3 runs to 13 residues. Germline loops: CDR1 SGHTA, CDR2 FQGNSA. V lost 3 bases and J lost 0, with 3 bases in between. The CDR3 sequence is CASSFDSYNEQFF. In DNA, the CDR3 is TGTGCCAGCAGCTTCGACTCCTACAATGAGCAGTTCTTC. Supplemented by reference TRBV7-2 and TRBJ2-1, the full variable domain reads GAGVSQSPSNKVTEKGKDVELRCDPISGHTALYWYRQSLGQGLEFLIYFQGNSAPDKSGLPSDRFSAERTGGSVSTLTIQRTQQEDSAVYLCASSFDSYNEQFFGPGTRLTVL.

The rearrangement uses TRBV5-4 and TRBJ1-3; 9 bases map to TRBD1. Germline CDR1 SGHNT, CDR2 YYREEE (reference sequence). The junction had 15 bases not matched to a gene; V was cut back by 4 bases and J by 4 bases. The CDR3 runs to 18 residues. The CDR3 coding sequence is TGTGCCAGCAGCCCCCGGGACAGGGAAGATAGTCTCGGAAACACCATATATTTT. This encodes CASSPRDREDSLGNTIYF. The variable domain in full, completed from reference TRBV5-4 and TRBJ1-3, reads ETGVTQSPTHLIKTRGQQVTLRCSSQSGHNTVSWYQQALGQGPQFIFQYYREEENGRGNFPPRFSGLQFPNYSSELNVNALELDDSALYLCASSPRDREDSLGNTIYFGEGSWLTVV.

J is TRBJ1-2 and V is TRBV6-5, with D perhaps TRBD1 (6 bases). Trimming left V 2 bases short and J 6 bases short, with 10 bases between. Germline CDR1 is MNHEY and CDR2 is SVGAGI. The CDR3 sequence is 13 residues long. The CDR3 nucleotides are TGTGCCAGCAGTTACACAGGGCTCCATGGCTACACCTTC. This sequence encodes CASSYTGLHGYTF.

The V and J genes are TRBV7-2 and TRBJ2-7; 13 positions agree with TRBD2. Trimming cost V 5 bases and J 4 bases; bases outside gene matches: 8. The CDR3 spans 16 residues. CDR1 is SGHTA and CDR2 is FQGNSA in the germline V gene. CDR3 region: CASSPGLAGVLYEQYF. CDR3 nucleotides: TGTGCCAGCAGCCCCGGACTAGCGGGAGTGTTGTACGAGCAGTACTTC.

The chain links TRBV14 to TRBJ1-1, with D hard to call. Trimming removed 0 bases at V and 0 bases at J, with 17 bases between. The CDR3 covers 18 residues. Germline-derived CDR1 and CDR2 are SGHDN and FVKESK. CDR3 residues: CASSQEAVSSFMNTEAFF. The CDR3 DNA reads as TGTGCCAGCAGCCAAGAAGCGGTGAGCAGTTTCATGAACACTGAAGCTTTCTTT.

Regarding this clone: The same CDR3 is also encoded by other DNA sequences in this sample. The rearrangement joins TRBV5-4 to TRBJ2-1; 7 nucleotides align to TRBD1. Germline V gene data show CDR1 as SGHNT and CDR2 as YYREEE (reference sequence). Unmatched junction bases numbered 4, after V lost 0 bases and J lost 7 bases. This CDR3 is built from 14 residues. CDR3 bases: TGTGCCAGCAGCTTGGGACAGGGCAGGAATGAGCAGTTCTTC. Amino acid sequence: CASSLGQGRNEQFF.

Concerning this clone: The sample has other DNA sequences that encode this CDR3 too. The chain employs TRBV5-4 and TRBJ2-3, with 9 bases identical to TRBD2. Germline loops: CDR1 SGHNT, CDR2 YYREEE (reference sequence). This CDR3 has 14 amino acids. The junction had 3 bases not matched to a gene; V was cut back by 4 bases and J by 3 bases. CDR3 DNA sequence: TGTGCCAGCAGCCCCCTAGCGGGGACAGATACGCAGTATTTT. It codes for CASSPLAGTDTQYF.

V usage is TRBV5-6 and J usage is TRBJ1-5; D may be TRBD1 (5 bases). The CDR3 consists of 15 residues. Germline assignment: CDR1 SGHDT and CDR2 YYEEEE. Between the trimmed V and J ends, which lost 0 bases and 3 bases, there was a span of 10 bases. The CDR3, as DNA: TGTGCCAGCAGCTTGGCAGGGTATTTCAATCAGCCCCAGCATTTT. Protein: CASSLAGYFNQPQHF.

This clone turned up a few times. The chain carries TRBV23-1 and TRBJ2-5, with a weak D call TRBD2 (7 bases). TRBV23-1 is placed among ORFs of uncertain function. This CDR3 has 14 amino acids. The V end was cut by 8 bases, the J end by 2 bases, with 15 bases between. The CDR3 sequence is CASPRGAEQETQYF. The CDR3 DNA is TGCGCCAGCCCACGGGGGGCGGAACAAGAGACCCAGTACTTC.

The chain recombines TRBV5-1 with TRBJ2-3; 7 bases match TRBD1. The CDR3 sequence is 15 residues long. Per germline, CDR1 SGHRS and CDR2 YFSETQ. After removal of 3 bases from V and 8 bases from J, the junction contained 12 bases not matched to a gene. This CDR3 is CASSSQDRAGGTQYF. The CDR3 nucleotides are TGCGCCAGCAGCTCCCAAGACAGGGCAGGGGGTACGCAGTATTTT. The variable domain in full, completed from reference TRBV5-1 and TRBJ2-3, reads KAGVTQTPRYLIKTRGQQVTLSCSPISGHRSVSWYQQTPGQGLQFLFEYFSETQRNKGNFPGRFSGRQFSNSRSEMNVSTLELGDSALYLCASSSQDRAGGTQYFGPGTRLTVL.

This chain joins TRBV30 and TRBJ1-4, with D possibly being TRBD1 (6 bases). The CDR3 spans 16 residues. V was trimmed by 2 bases and J by 2 bases, leaving 15 bases between them. From germline, CDR1 is GTSNPN and CDR2 SVGIG (reference sequence). The CDR3 DNA reads as TGTGCCTGGAGTCCCAACAGGGTTTCGACTAATGAAAAACTGTTTTTT. Its protein product is CAWSPNRVSTNEKLFF.

On this clone: The identical CDR3 is also encoded by other nucleotide sequences in the sample. CDR3 nucleotides: TGTGCCAGCAGTTACGCAGGGATGAACACTGAAGCTTTCTTT. Translated, it gives CASSYAGMNTEAFF. V gene TRBV6-5 combines with J gene TRBJ1-1, with D perhaps matching TRBD1 (5 bases). Germline CDR1 MNHEY, CDR2 SVGAGI. The CDR3 totals 14 residues. Trimming cost V 2 bases and J 0 bases, with 7 bases left between them.

V is TRBV6-1 and J is TRBJ1-6; tentative D call: TRBD1 (5 bases). Per germline, CDR1 MNHNS and CDR2 SASEGT. Deletions cut 6 bases from V and 4 bases from J, with 22 bases between. The CDR3 is made up of 18 amino acids. CDR3 nucleotide sequence: TGTGCCAGCAGCGAACCGGGACGGCCGAGCTTATATAATTCACCCCTCCACTTT. Translated, it gives CASSEPGRPSLYNSPLHF.

The chain has TRBV18 and TRBJ2-7; the D is unclear. The CDR3 runs 15 residues. Germline assignment: CDR1 KGHSH and CDR2 LQKENI. The V end lost 3 bases, the J end lost 2 bases, and 14 bases lay between the germline ends. The CDR3 sequence is CASSPPSGPPYEQYF. CDR3 sequence (DNA): TGTGCCAGCTCACCCCCATCCGGGCCTCCCTACGAGCAGTACTTC.

V and J are TRBV5-6 and TRBJ1-3; D call uncertain. The germline CDR1 and CDR2 sequences are SGHDT and YYEEEE. Trimming pared 5 bases from V and 2 bases from J, leaving 11 bases between. This CDR3 is built from 14 residues. This CDR3 reads CASRPTGTGNTIYF. CDR3 DNA: TGTGCCAGCAGACCGACCGGGACTGGAAACACCATATATTTT.

J is TRBJ2-1 and V is TRBV7-8, with D uncertain. Germline values: CDR1 SGHVS, CDR2 FQNEAQ. V shed 4 bases and J shed 8 bases, with 9 bases lying between them. The CDR3 extends over 12 amino acids. The CDR3: CASSSLFYEQFF. CDR3 in DNA: TGTGCCAGCAGCTCGCTCTTTTATGAGCAGTTCTTC.

In nucleotides, the CDR3 is TGTGCCAGCAGTGAATCGGGGGTGAGTGGCTACACCTTC. It yields the protein CASSESGVSGYTF. V gene TRBV25-1 combines with J gene TRBJ1-2; D is perhaps TRBD1 (5 bases). V gave up 1 base and J gave up 7 bases, with 10 bases separating them. This CDR3 spans 13 amino acids. The germline gives CDR1 MGHDK, CDR2 SYGVNS.

The rearrangement links TRBV6-1 to TRBJ2-2, with D perhaps matching TRBD1 or TRBD2 (5 bases each). V dropped 6 bases and J dropped 4 bases, with 15 bases sitting between them. The CDR3 extends over 15 amino acids. Germline CDR1 reads MNHNS; CDR2 reads SASEGT. As DNA, the CDR3 is TGTGCCAGCAGGGATTACCGGGACGGCACCGGGGAGCTGTTTTTT. Encoded protein: CASRDYRDGTGELFF.

This clone was observed once. The rearrangement joins TRBV12-5 to TRBJ1-1; tentative D call: TRBD1 (5 bases). This CDR3 spans 14 amino acids. Germline V gene data show CDR1 as LGHNT and CDR2 as FRNRAP. V was trimmed by 7 bases and J by 0 bases, leaving 12 bases between them. CDR3 residues: CASVPGRLNTEAFF. The CDR3, as DNA: TGTGCTAGTGTTCCGGGACGGTTGAACACTGAAGCTTTCTTT.

This chain joins TRBV29-1 and TRBJ1-4; D may be TRBD1 (5 bases). The V and J ends lost 0 bases and 2 bases respectively, with 10 bases between them. Germline-derived CDR1 and CDR2 are SQVTM and ANQGSEA. The length of the CDR3 is 15 residues. For the CDR3, the DNA is TGCAGCGTTGAAGATCTGACAGCTACTAATGAAAAACTGTTTTTT. It codes for CSVEDLTATNEKLFF.

The genes are TRBV9 and TRBJ1-2; TRBD1 aligns across 8 bases. Germline values: CDR1 SGDLS, CDR2 YYNGEE. The CDR3 spans 13 residues. V lost 3 bases and J lost 8; bases outside the gene matches: 6. The CDR3 sequence is CASSGMDRDGYTF. As DNA, the CDR3 is TGTGCCAGCAGCGGAATGGACAGGGACGGCTACACCTTC.

This sequence joins TRBV6-5 and TRBJ1-2; D may be TRBD1 (6 bases). Germline loops: CDR1 MNHEY, CDR2 SVGAGI. The V gene lost 5 bases and the J gene lost 6 bases, with 10 bases spanning the gap. The CDR3 length is 12 residues. The CDR3 reads CASSKPGDGYTF. The CDR3 DNA follows: TGTGCCAGCAGTAAGCCAGGGGATGGCTACACCTTC.

Here the CDR3 reads CASSHYGTGGQPQHF. The CDR3 DNA reads as TGTGCCAGCAGTCATTATGGGACAGGGGGCCAGCCCCAGCATTTT. V is TRBV2 and J is TRBJ1-5, with 12 bases that match TRBD1. The CDR3 consists of 15 residues. The germline gives CDR1 SNHLY, CDR2 FYNNEI. V shed 5 bases and J 7 bases; nucleotides not matched to a gene: 6.